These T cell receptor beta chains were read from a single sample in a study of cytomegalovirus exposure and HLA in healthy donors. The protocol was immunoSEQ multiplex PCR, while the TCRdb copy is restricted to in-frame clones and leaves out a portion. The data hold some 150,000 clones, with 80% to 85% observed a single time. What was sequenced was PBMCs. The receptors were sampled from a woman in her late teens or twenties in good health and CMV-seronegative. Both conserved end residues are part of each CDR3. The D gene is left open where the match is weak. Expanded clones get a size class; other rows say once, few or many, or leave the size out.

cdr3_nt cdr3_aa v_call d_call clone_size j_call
TGTGCCATCAGTGGGAGTAAGGACAGGGCTAACTATGGCTACACCTTC CAISGSKDRANYGYTF TRBV10-3 TRBD1 - TRBJ1-2
TGCGCCAGCACCCAATCCCCCGACAGGTGGCAGACCCAGTACTTC CASTQSPDRWQTQYF TRBV23-1 - few TRBJ2-5
TGTGCCAGCAGTCGGGGTGGCAATCAGCCCCAGCATTTT CASSRGGNQPQHF TRBV11-2 - - TRBJ1-5
TGTGCCAGCACCGGTCAGGGGGGCACTGAAGCTTTCTTT CASTGQGGTEAFF TRBV6-1 TRBD1 - TRBJ1-1
TGTGCCAGCAGTTACTCCCGGAGGGATGGCTACACCTTC CASSYSRRDGYTF TRBV6-6 - - TRBJ1-2
TGTGCCAGCAGCCAAGTACGAAGCGGGGGGTTTGGTACGCAGTATTTT CASSQVRSGGFGTQYF TRBV4-2 TRBD2 - TRBJ2-3
TGTGCCAGCACTGAAAGTACACTGGACACCTACGAGCAGTACTTC CASTESTLDTYEQYF TRBV6-1 - - TRBJ2-7
TGTGCCAGCAGCTTAGCCCCTGACAGGGGAATAAGAGGAGCTGAAGCTTTCTTT CASSLAPDRGIRGAEAFF TRBV11-2 TRBD1 - TRBJ1-1
TGTGCCTGGAGTCAAGGGGGCCACTACAATGAGCAGTTCTTC CAWSQGGHYNEQFF TRBV30 TRBD1 - TRBJ2-1
TGTGCCAGCCGCAGCGGGGGGGCTGGAGATACGCAGTATTTT CASRSGGAGDTQYF TRBV6-6 TRBD2 - TRBJ2-3
TGTGCCAGCAGTTTATCTGTGGGGGCTGGCACTGAAGCTTTCTTT CASSLSVGAGTEAFF TRBV27 - - TRBJ1-1
TGTGCCAGCAGTCAACAGGGGGCAGGTGAAAAACTGTTTTTT CASSQQGAGEKLFF TRBV6-5 TRBD1 - TRBJ1-4
TGTGCCAGCAGTTTGGGACAGGGGCTAATTGTTTCTTTCGTAACGGACACTGAAGCTTTCTTT CASSLGQGLIVSFVTDTEAFF TRBV28 TRBD1 - TRBJ1-1
TGTGCCAGCAGCTTAGTCCGGCCGGGGGCGGGGGGAAAACTGTTTTTT CASSLVRPGAGGKLFF TRBV7-2 - once TRBJ1-4
TGCGCCAGCAGGGCGGGACAGGGGATTAATGCCTACGAGCAGTACTTC CASRAGQGINAYEQYF TRBV4-1 TRBD1 many TRBJ2-7
TGCGCCAGCAGAGGGGGGGCCTCATATCTAGAGACCCAGTACTTC CASRGGASYLETQYF TRBV5-1 - - TRBJ2-5
TGTGCCAGCAGCGGGGGTATGAATCAGCCCCAGCATTTT CASSGGMNQPQHF TRBV6-5 - - TRBJ1-5
TGTGCCAGTAGTATAGGATTGGGGACTACAACCTACGAGCAGTACTTC CASSIGLGTTTYEQYF TRBV19 TRBD2 - TRBJ2-7
TGTGCCAGCTCACCCTCAGGGGGAGGCACTGAAGCTTTCTTT CASSPSGGGTEAFF TRBV18 TRBD1 - TRBJ1-1
TGTGCCAGCAGACCGGACAGCTACACCGGGGAGCTGTTTTTT CASRPDSYTGELFF TRBV6-6 - - TRBJ2-2
TGTGCCAGCTCACCACGGTTAGGGGGCGGCGGCACAGATACGCAGTATTTT CASSPRLGGGGTDTQYF TRBV18 TRBD1 - TRBJ2-3
TGTGCCAGCAGCCAAGATCTCGGGACTGGATACAATGAGCAGTTCTTC CASSQDLGTGYNEQFF TRBV4-2 - - TRBJ2-1
TGCGCCAGCAGCCAAGCACCCCCTACGGGGGTAGTGGGAGAGACCCAGTACTTC CASSQAPPTGVVGETQYF TRBV4-1 - - TRBJ2-5
TGCGCCAGCAGCTTCGAGTTTTCAGGGGGGAAAAGTGAAGCTTTCTTT CASSFEFSGGKSEAFF TRBV5-1 TRBD1 - TRBJ1-1
TGTGCCAGCAGTCCAGGGGCAGCCCCCATGGCTTTCTTT CASSPGAAPMAFF TRBV6-6 - - TRBJ1-1
TGTGCCAGATTGTCACCCCCAGGGATTAACGAGCAGTACTTC CARLSPPGINEQYF TRBV21-1 - - TRBJ2-7
TGTGCCAGCAGTAAACAGGGACCCTACGAGCAGTACTTC CASSKQGPYEQYF TRBV11-2 - - TRBJ2-7
TGTGCCAGCAGTTTACCGACAGGACTCTATGGCTACACCTTC CASSLPTGLYGYTF TRBV28 - once TRBJ1-2
TGTGCCAGCAGCATACAGGGTTCCGGCGACTATGGCTACACCTTC CASSIQGSGDYGYTF TRBV2 - few TRBJ1-2
TGTGCCAGTGTTGACAGGGACAGTAGAAACACCATATATTTT CASVDRDSRNTIYF TRBV6-1 TRBD1 - TRBJ1-3